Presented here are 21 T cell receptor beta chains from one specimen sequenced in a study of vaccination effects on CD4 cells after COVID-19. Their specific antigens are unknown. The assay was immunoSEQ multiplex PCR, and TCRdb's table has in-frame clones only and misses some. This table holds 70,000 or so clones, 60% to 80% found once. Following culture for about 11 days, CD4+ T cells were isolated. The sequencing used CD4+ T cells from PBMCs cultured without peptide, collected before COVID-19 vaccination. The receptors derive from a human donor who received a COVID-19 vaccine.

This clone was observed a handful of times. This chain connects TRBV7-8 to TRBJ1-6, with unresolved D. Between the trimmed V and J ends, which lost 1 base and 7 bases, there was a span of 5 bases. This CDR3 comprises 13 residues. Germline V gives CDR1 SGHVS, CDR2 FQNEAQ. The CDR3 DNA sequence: TGTGCCAGCAGCTTAGGCCCCAATTCACCCCTCCACTTT. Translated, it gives CASSLGPNSPLHF.

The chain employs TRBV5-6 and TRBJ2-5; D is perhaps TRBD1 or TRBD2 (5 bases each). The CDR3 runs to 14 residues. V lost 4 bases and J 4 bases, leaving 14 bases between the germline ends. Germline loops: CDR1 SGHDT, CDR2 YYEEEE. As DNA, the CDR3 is TGTGCCAGCAGCGCAAGAGGGGCCCCAGAGACCCAGTACTTC. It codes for CASSARGAPETQYF.

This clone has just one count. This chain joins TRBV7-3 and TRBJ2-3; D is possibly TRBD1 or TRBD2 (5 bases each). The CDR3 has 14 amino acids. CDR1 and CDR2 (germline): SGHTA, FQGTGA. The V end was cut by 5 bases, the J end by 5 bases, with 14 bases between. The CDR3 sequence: CASSQGTPGDTQYF. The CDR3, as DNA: TGTGCCAGCAGCCAAGGGACCCCTGGAGATACGCAGTATTTT.

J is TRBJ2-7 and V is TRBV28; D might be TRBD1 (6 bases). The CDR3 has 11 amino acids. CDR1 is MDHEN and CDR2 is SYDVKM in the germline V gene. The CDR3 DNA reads TGTGCCAGCAGTTCTGGGACACCCGTCCCCGTC. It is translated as CASSSGTPVPV.

The CDR3 region is CASRNRGSVDTQYF. DNA for the CDR3: TGTGCCAGCAGGAACAGGGGGTCAGTAGATACGCAGTATTTT. The V call is TRBV3-1 (or the pseudogene TRBV3-2), the J call TRBJ2-3; 8 nucleotides align to TRBD1. The germline CDR1 and CDR2 sequences are LGHDT and YNNKEL (reference sequence). The CDR3 is made up of 14 amino acids. V shed 6 bases and J 5 bases; nucleotides not matched to a gene: 7.

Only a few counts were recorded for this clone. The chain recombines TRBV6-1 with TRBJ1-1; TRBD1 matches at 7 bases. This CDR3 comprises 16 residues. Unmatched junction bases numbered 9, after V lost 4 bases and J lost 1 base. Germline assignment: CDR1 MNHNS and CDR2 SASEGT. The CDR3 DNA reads TGTGCCAGCAGTGGGCCGGACAGGCGCCCGAACACTGAAGCTTTCTTT. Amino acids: CASSGPDRRPNTEAFF.

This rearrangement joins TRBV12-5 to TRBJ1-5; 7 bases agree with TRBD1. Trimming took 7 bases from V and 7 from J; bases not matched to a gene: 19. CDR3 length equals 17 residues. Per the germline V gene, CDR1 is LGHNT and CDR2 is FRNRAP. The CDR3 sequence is CASAPEPGTAYGQPQHF. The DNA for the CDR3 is TGTGCTAGTGCCCCGGAGCCCGGGACAGCGTACGGGCAGCCCCAGCATTTT.

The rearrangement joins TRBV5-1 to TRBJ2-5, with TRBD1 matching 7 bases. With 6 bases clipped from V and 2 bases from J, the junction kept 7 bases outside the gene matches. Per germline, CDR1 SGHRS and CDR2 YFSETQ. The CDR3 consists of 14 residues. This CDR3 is CASTRDSAQETQYF. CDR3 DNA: TGCGCCAGCACCAGGGACAGCGCACAAGAGACCCAGTACTTC.

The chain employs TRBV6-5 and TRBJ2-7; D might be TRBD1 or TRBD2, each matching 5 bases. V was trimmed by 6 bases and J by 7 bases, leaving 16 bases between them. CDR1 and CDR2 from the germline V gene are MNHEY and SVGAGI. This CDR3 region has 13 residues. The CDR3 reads CASSRDQRGEQYV. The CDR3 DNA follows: TGTGCCAGCAGCAGGGACCAACGAGGGGAGCAGTACGTC.

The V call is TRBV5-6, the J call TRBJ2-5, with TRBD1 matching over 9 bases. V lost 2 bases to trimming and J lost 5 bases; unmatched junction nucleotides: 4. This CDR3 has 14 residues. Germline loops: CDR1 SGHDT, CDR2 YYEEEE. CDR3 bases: TGTGCCAGCAGCTTTCGGGACAGGGTCGAGACCCAGTACTTC. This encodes CASSFRDRVETQYF.

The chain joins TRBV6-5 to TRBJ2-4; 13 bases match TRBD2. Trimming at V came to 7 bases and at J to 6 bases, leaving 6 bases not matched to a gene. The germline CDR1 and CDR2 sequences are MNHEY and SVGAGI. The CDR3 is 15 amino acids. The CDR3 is CASNPGLAGLNIQYF. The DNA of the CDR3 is TGTGCCAGCAACCCGGGACTAGCGGGGTTAAACATTCAGTACTTC.

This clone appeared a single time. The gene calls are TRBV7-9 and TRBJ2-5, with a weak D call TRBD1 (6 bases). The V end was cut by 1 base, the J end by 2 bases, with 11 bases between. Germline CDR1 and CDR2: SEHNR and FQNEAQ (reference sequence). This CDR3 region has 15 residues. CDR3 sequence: CASSLGTVAQETQYF. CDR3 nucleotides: TGTGCCAGCAGCTTAGGGACAGTCGCACAAGAGACCCAGTACTTC.

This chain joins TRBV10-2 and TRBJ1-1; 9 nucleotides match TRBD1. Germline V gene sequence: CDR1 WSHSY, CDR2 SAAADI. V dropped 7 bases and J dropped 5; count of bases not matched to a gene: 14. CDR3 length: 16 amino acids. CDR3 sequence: CASIDGGQGLGTEAFF. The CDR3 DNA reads TGCGCCAGCATAGACGGGGGACAGGGCTTGGGGACTGAAGCTTTCTTT.

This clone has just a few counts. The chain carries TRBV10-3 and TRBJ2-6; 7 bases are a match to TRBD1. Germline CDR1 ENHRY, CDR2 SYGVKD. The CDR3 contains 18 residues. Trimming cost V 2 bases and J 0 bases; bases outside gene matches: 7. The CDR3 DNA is TGTGCCATCAGTGAGGCTCCGGCAGGGGGCTCTGGGGCCAACGTCCTGACTTTC. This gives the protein CAISEAPAGGSGANVLTF.

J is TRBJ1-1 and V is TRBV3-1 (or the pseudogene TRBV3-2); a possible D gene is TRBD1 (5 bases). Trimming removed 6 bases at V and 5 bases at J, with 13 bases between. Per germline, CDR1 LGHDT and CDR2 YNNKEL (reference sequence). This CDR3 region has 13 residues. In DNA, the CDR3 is TGTGCCAGCAGTTTCATTCAGGGAACTGAAGCTTTCTTT. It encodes CASSFIQGTEAFF.

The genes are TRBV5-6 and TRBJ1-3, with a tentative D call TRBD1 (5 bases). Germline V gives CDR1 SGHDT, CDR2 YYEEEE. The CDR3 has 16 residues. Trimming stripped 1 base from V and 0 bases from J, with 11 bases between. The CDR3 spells CASSLYRGASGNTIYF. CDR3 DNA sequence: TGTGCCAGCAGCTTGTATAGAGGGGCCTCTGGAAACACCATATATTTT. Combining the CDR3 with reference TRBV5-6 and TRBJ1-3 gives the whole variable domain DAGVTQSPTHLIKTRGQQVTLRCSPKSGHDTVSWYQQALGQGPQFIFQYYEEEERQRGNFPDRFSGHQFPNYSSELNVNALLLGDSALYLCASSLYRGASGNTIYFGEGSWLTVV.

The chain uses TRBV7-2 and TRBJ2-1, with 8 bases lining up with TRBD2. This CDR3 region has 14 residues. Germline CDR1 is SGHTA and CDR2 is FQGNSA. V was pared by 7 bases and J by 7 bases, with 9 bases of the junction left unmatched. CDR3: CASISHLAGNEQFF. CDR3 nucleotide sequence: TGTGCCAGCATCAGTCATCTAGCGGGTAATGAGCAGTTCTTC.

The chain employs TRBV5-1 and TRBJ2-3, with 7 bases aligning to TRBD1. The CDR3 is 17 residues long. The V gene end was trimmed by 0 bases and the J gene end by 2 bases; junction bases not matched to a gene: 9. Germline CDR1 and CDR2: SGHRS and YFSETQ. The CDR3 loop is CASSLGAGGTFTDTQYF. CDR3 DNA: TGCGCCAGCAGCTTGGGGGCAGGGGGTACTTTCACAGATACGCAGTATTTT. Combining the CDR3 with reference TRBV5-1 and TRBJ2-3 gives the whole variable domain KAGVTQTPRYLIKTRGQQVTLSCSPISGHRSVSWYQQTPGQGLQFLFEYFSETQRNKGNFPGRFSGRQFSNSRSEMNVSTLELGDSALYLCASSLGAGGTFTDTQYFGPGTRLTVL.

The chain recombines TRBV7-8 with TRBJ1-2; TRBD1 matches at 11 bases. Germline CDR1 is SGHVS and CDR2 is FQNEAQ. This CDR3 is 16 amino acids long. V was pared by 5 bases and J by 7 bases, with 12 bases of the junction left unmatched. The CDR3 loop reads CASSQGQGAQSGGYTF. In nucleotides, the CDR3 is TGTGCCAGCAGCCAAGGACAGGGGGCGCAATCAGGTGGCTACACCTTC.

CDR3 sequence reads: CASGRGGSGETQYF. In DNA, the CDR3 is TGTGCCTCTGGGCGGGGGGGCTCGGGCGAGACCCAGTACTTC. The chain recombines TRBV7-3 with TRBJ2-5; 9 bases map to TRBD2. The CDR3 has 14 amino acids. Germline CDR1 and CDR2: SGHTA and FQGTGA. Trimming at V came to 11 bases and at J to 5 bases, leaving 12 bases not matched to a gene. Based on the CDR3 plus reference TRBV7-3 and TRBJ2-5, the full variable domain is GAGVSQTPSNKVTEKGKYVELRCDPISGHTALYWYRQSLGQGPEFLIYFQGTGAADDSGLPNDRFFAVRPEGSVSTLKIQRTERGDSAVYLCASGRGGSGETQYFGPGTRLLVL.

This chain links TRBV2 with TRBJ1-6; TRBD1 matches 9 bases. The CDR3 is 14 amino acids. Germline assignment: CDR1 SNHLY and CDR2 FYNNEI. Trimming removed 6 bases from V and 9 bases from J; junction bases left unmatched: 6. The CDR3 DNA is TGTGCCAGCAGGACGGGACAGGGATTTTCACCCCTCCACTTT. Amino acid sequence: CASRTGQGFSPLHF. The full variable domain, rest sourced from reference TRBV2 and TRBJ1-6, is EPEVTQTPSHQVTQMGQEVILRCVPISNHLYFYWYRQILGQKVEFLVSFYNNEISEKSEIFDDQFSVERPDGSNFTLKIRSTKLEDSAMYFCASRTGQGFSPLHFGNGTRLTVT.